This is a list of T cell receptor beta chains from one sample in a study of T cell responses to AZD1222 COVID-19 vaccine. Here immunoSEQ multiplex PCR was the method, and the copy in TCRdb shows in-frame clones only, minus some. The table shows hundreds of thousands of clones, with more than 85% occurring only once. The material was peripheral blood, obtained on day 0 of MenACWY control vaccination. Receptors were obtained from an adult in good health. CDR3s include the opening cysteine and the closing phenylalanine or tryptophan. A D gene is named only where the DNA matches it firmly. Rows give clone size only sometimes, using once, few, many, or a class for an expanded clone.

j_gene: TRBJ1-1
v_gene: TRBV6-1
d_gene: TRBD1
abundance: once
CDR3aa: CASSVRPQGGATEAFF
CDR3nt: TGTGCCAGCAGTGTACGTCCGCAGGGGGGGGCCACTGAAGCTTTCTTT

j_gene: TRBJ1-2
v_gene: TRBV6-5
d_gene: -
abundance: -
CDR3aa: CASRETIPYGYTF
CDR3nt: TGTGCCAGCAGGGAGACAATACCCTATGGCTACACCTTC

j_gene: TRBJ1-3
v_gene: TRBV9
d_gene: -
abundance: -
CDR3aa: CASSLTDSSGNTIYF
CDR3nt: TGTGCCAGCAGCTTAACCGACAGCTCTGGAAACACCATATATTTT

j_gene: TRBJ1-6
v_gene: TRBV4-2
d_gene: -
abundance: -
CDR3aa: CASSQARNSPLHF
CDR3nt: TGTGCCAGCAGCCAAGCCCGGAATTCACCCCTCCACTTT

j_gene: TRBJ1-2
v_gene: TRBV4-1
d_gene: TRBD1
abundance: -
CDR3aa: CASSQDRDRALPGYTF
CDR3nt: TGCGCCAGCAGCCAAGATAGGGACAGGGCTCTACCTGGCTACACCTTC

j_gene: TRBJ2-5
v_gene: TRBV9
d_gene: TRBD1
abundance: -
CDR3aa: CASSTGQGTIETQYF
CDR3nt: TGTGCCAGCAGCACGGGACAGGGGACGATAGAGACCCAGTACTTC

j_gene: TRBJ1-2
v_gene: TRBV27
d_gene: -
abundance: -
CDR3aa: CASSLMGAYGYTF
CDR3nt: TGTGCCAGCAGTTTGATGGGAGCCTATGGCTACACCTTC

j_gene: TRBJ1-1
v_gene: TRBV7-2
d_gene: -
abundance: few
CDR3aa: CASDTGLNTEAFF
CDR3nt: TGTGCCAGCGACACAGGGTTAAACACTGAAGCTTTCTTT

j_gene: TRBJ1-1
v_gene: TRBV24-1
d_gene: TRBD1
abundance: -
CDR3aa: CATLDRVGTEAFF
CDR3nt: TGTGCCACCCTGGACAGGGTGGGAACTGAAGCTTTCTTT

j_gene: TRBJ2-3
v_gene: TRBV7-6
d_gene: TRBD2
abundance: -
CDR3aa: CASSLGGFGLAGGLTDTQYF
CDR3nt: TGTGCCAGCAGCTTAGGCGGTTTCGGGCTAGCGGGGGGCCTCACAGATACGCAGTATTTT

j_gene: TRBJ1-5
v_gene: TRBV6-5
d_gene: -
abundance: once
CDR3aa: CASSYRQGINQPQHF
CDR3nt: TGTGCCAGCAGTTACCGTCAGGGTATCAATCAGCCCCAGCATTTT

j_gene: TRBJ1-2
v_gene: TRBV2
d_gene: -
abundance: -
CDR3aa: CASKAANYGYTF
CDR3nt: TGTGCCAGCAAGGCAGCTAACTATGGCTACACCTTC

j_gene: TRBJ1-5
v_gene: TRBV5-1
d_gene: -
abundance: once
CDR3aa: CASTLGSGGSQPQHF
CDR3nt: TGCGCCAGCACCTTGGGCTCCGGGGGCAGTCAGCCCCAGCATTTT

j_gene: TRBJ1-1
v_gene: TRBV5-1
d_gene: TRBD1
abundance: -
CDR3aa: CASSLDRGVSTEAFF
CDR3nt: TGCGCCAGCAGCCTGGACAGGGGAGTGAGCACTGAAGCTTTCTTT

j_gene: TRBJ1-2
v_gene: TRBV18
d_gene: -
abundance: -
CDR3aa: CASSDQGGVRVNYGYTF
CDR3nt: TGTGCCAGCTCGGATCAGGGAGGGGTCCGCGTGAACTATGGCTACACCTTC

j_gene: TRBJ1-5
v_gene: TRBV6-5
d_gene: TRBD1
abundance: -
CDR3aa: CASRWARTGQEPQHF
CDR3nt: TGTGCCAGCAGGTGGGCTCGGACAGGGCAGGAGCCCCAGCATTTT

j_gene: TRBJ2-3
v_gene: TRBV7-2
d_gene: -
abundance: -
CDR3aa: CASSSSWATDTQYF
CDR3nt: TGTGCCAGCAGCTCTAGCTGGGCCACAGATACGCAGTATTTT

j_gene: TRBJ1-6
v_gene: TRBV11-3
d_gene: -
abundance: -
CDR3aa: CASSLAGSDSPLHF
CDR3nt: TGTGCCAGCAGCTTAGCGGGGTCGGATTCACCCCTCCACTTT

j_gene: TRBJ1-2
v_gene: TRBV12-3/TRBV12-4
d_gene: TRBD1
abundance: -
CDR3aa: CASKPGGGGYTF
CDR3nt: TGTGCCAGCAAACCAGGGGGCGGTGGCTACACCTTC

j_gene: TRBJ2-5
v_gene: TRBV13
d_gene: -
abundance: -
CDR3aa: CASSLVLVSGVETQYF
CDR3nt: TGTGCCAGCAGCTTAGTACTAGTATCGGGCGTGGAGACCCAGTACTTC